Presented here are 3 T cell receptor beta chains from one specimen sequenced in a study of beta chain features in type 1 diabetes. The study reverse transcribed the entire isolated RNA, so it sequenced expressed TCRB transcripts. Clones were read by immunoSEQ multiplex PCR, and TCRdb kept only the in-frame ones, dropping some. The table shows some 250,000 clones, with 11% occurring only once. No antigen has been identified for these receptors. General study points: Shortening of TCRB CDR3s, moderate but significant, appeared in all four CD4+ subsets of Type 1 diabetes patients.

The sample consisted of naive CD4+ T cells from blood. The receptors shown here come from a young man with type 1 diabetes.

This clone was seen a handful of times. The rearrangement joins TRBV5-6 to TRBJ2-7, with TRBD1 matching over 8 bases. The CDR3 consists of 14 residues. V trimming: 4 bases; J trimming: 2 bases; junction bases outside the gene matches: 5. Germline CDR1 is SGHDT and CDR2 is YYEEEE. The CDR3 sequence is CASSASTGAYEQYF. The DNA for the CDR3 is TGTGCCAGCAGCGCCTCGACAGGGGCCTACGAGCAGTACTTC.

V gene TRBV7-3 combines with J gene TRBJ2-5; D might be TRBD1 (5 bases). The V gene lost 5 bases and the J gene lost 1 base, with 11 bases spanning the gap. The CDR3 sequence is 14 residues long. The germline CDR1 and CDR2 sequences are SGHTA and FQGTGA. The CDR3 coding sequence is TGTGCCAGCAGCCCCCAGGGCAGCCAAGAGACCCAGTACTTC. Translation gives CASSPQGSQETQYF.

This clone occurred a few times. This chain uses TRBV5-1 with TRBJ1-5; D remains unclear. The CDR3 runs to 15 residues. CDR1 is SGHRS and CDR2 is YFSETQ in the germline V gene. V was shortened by 5 bases and J by 1 base, with 13 bases between the two germline ends. The CDR3 DNA sequence: TGCGCCAGCAGGCCCGGCGCACAGAGCAATCAGCCCCAGCATTTT. Translation gives CASRPGAQSNQPQHF.